The 27 T cell receptor beta chains given below trace back to one sample, sequenced in a study of blood T cell repertoires in COVID-19. Repertoires were generated with immunoSEQ multiplex PCR, while TCRdb's copy carries only in-frame clones and drops some. This sample has under 200,000 clones, with roughly 90% found just once. Sequencing input: peripheral blood. These receptors originate from a man in his fifties or sixties with acute or convalescent COVID-19.

The rearrangement uses TRBV18 and TRBJ1-2; D not certain. CDR3 length equals 17 residues. V was pared by 3 bases and J by 2 bases, with 19 bases between. Per germline, CDR1 KGHSH and CDR2 LQKENI. The CDR3 DNA sequence: TGTGCCAGCTCACCGTTGGCAGAACTTTGGGCCAACTATGGCTACACCTTC. Protein product: CASSPLAELWANYGYTF. The full variable domain, its missing parts supplied by reference TRBV18 and TRBJ1-2, is NAGVMQNPRHLVRRRGQEARLRCSPMKGHSHVYWYRQLPEEGLKFMVYLQKENIIDESGMPKERFSAEFPKEGPSILRIQQVVRGDSAAYFCASSPLAELWANYGYTFGSGTRLTVV.

This chain connects TRBV25-1 to TRBJ1-2; 9 bases are shared with TRBD1. V shed 6 bases and J 3 bases; nucleotides not matched to a gene: 14. Germline V gene data show CDR1 as MGHDK and CDR2 as SYGVNS. This CDR3 is 17 amino acids long. The CDR3 here is CASSQGRRWTGDYGYTF. For the CDR3, the DNA is TGTGCCAGCAGCCAGGGAAGACGATGGACAGGGGACTATGGCTACACCTTC.

The V and J genes are TRBV14 and TRBJ1-3; D remains ambiguous. Germline CDR1 and CDR2: SGHDN and FVKESK. CDR3 length: 14 amino acids. V was clipped by 2 bases and J by 2 bases, with 7 bases between them. CDR3 nucleotides: TGTGCCAGCAGCCAATTCCTCGCTGGAAACACCATATATTTT. Its translation is CASSQFLAGNTIYF.

The gene calls are TRBV5-1 and TRBJ2-1; the D gene is possibly TRBD1 (5 bases). The CDR3 length is 12 residues. In germline, CDR1 is SGHRS, CDR2 YFSETQ. Trimming took off 0 bases at V and 7 bases at J, with 5 bases between the two ends. In nucleotides, the CDR3 is TGCGCCAGCAGCTTGGGACAGAATGAGCAGTTCTTC. Its protein product is CASSLGQNEQFF.

The chain joins TRBV27 to TRBJ1-2, with 7 positions matching TRBD1. The germline gives CDR1 MNHEY, CDR2 SMNVEV (reference sequence). The junction had 13 bases not matched to a gene; V was cut back by 7 bases and J by 8 bases. The CDR3 consists of 14 residues. The CDR3: CASNSPSTGEGYTF. The CDR3 DNA sequence: TGTGCCAGCAACAGCCCCTCCACAGGGGAAGGCTACACCTTC.

The gene calls are TRBV4-1 and TRBJ2-7; weak D call: TRBD2 (6 bases). Looked up from germline, CDR1 is MGHRA and CDR2 is YSYEKL. V was shortened by 1 base and J by 4 bases, with 17 bases between the two germline ends. The CDR3 sequence is 16 residues long. DNA for the CDR3: TGCGCCAGCAGCCAAGCCTCCGGGACTCCCTCTTACGAGCAGTACTTC. Its protein is CASSQASGTPSYEQYF.

The rearrangement joins TRBV12-3 or TRBV12-4 to TRBJ2-5; D is possibly TRBD1 (6 bases). Trimming removed 5 bases at V and 1 base at J, with 8 bases between. The CDR3 loop spans 13 amino acids. Written as DNA, the CDR3 is TGTGCCAGCAGTACAGGGCCCCAAGAGACCCAGTACTTC. It encodes CASSTGPQETQYF.

V gene TRBV25-1 combines with J gene TRBJ1-4; TRBD1 agrees at 9 bases. V lost 3 bases, J lost 8 bases, and 7 bases stayed unmatched. The CDR3 length is 15 residues. Germline CDR1 MGHDK, CDR2 SYGVNS. This CDR3 reads CASSEDRGKWEKLFF. CDR3 DNA sequence: TGTGCCAGCAGTGAGGACAGGGGAAAATGGGAAAAACTGTTTTTT.

The chain couples TRBV5-1 to TRBJ2-3; 14 nucleotides match TRBD2. The CDR3 runs to 15 residues. Losses at the gene ends were 4 bases for V and 6 bases for J; bases not matched to a gene: 4. Germline CDR1 and CDR2: SGHRS and YFSETQ. In nucleotides, the CDR3 is TGCGCCAGCAGCACACGGACTAGCGGGGGGGATACGCAGTATTTT. Its protein product is CASSTRTSGGDTQYF.

The chain carries TRBV7-9 and TRBJ1-4; maybe TRBD1 (6 bases). Trimming took off 3 bases at V and 4 bases at J, with 12 bases between the two ends. CDR1 and CDR2 from the germline V gene are SEHNR and FQNEAQ (reference sequence). The CDR3 runs to 15 residues. DNA of the CDR3: TGTGCCAGCAGCTTTCCCCGGACAGATAATGAAAAACTGTTTTTT. Encoded protein: CASSFPRTDNEKLFF.

A few counts support this clone. The V call is TRBV24-1, the J call TRBJ1-2, with 8 bases matching TRBD1. CDR1 KGHDR and CDR2 SFDVKD come from the germline V gene. CDR3 length: 14 amino acids. The J segment lost 4 bases and the V segment lost 3 bases, leaving 3 bases of the junction unmatched. The CDR3 is CATSDRGTGYGYTF. As DNA, the CDR3 is TGTGCCACCAGTGATCGCGGGACAGGCTATGGCTACACCTTC.

The V call is TRBV5-1, the J call TRBJ2-7, with TRBD2 as a possible D gene (6 bases). Germline V CDR1 and CDR2: SGHRS, YFSETQ. The V gene lost 0 bases and the J gene lost 1 base, with 14 bases spanning the gap. The CDR3 is made up of 16 amino acids. DNA of the CDR3: TGCGCCAGCAGCTTGGCCCCCGGGACTCAATCCTACGAGCAGTACTTC. Its translation: CASSLAPGTQSYEQYF.

V is TRBV28 and J is TRBJ1-4; D unclear. Trimming shortened V by 5 bases and J by 6 bases, and 13 bases separated the two germline ends. CDR3 length: 14 amino acids. The germline V gene encodes CDR1 MDHEN and CDR2 SYDVKM. CDR3: CASSRGFRDEKLFF. Written as DNA, the CDR3 is TGTGCCAGCAGTCGCGGGTTTCGTGATGAAAAACTGTTTTTT. The variable domain in full, completed from reference TRBV28 and TRBJ1-4, reads DVKVTQSSRYLVKRTGEKVFLECVQDMDHENMFWYRQDPGLGLRLIYFSYDVKMKEKGDIPEGYSVSREKKERFSLILESASTNQTSMYLCASSRGFRDEKLFFGSGTQLSVL.

The rearrangement uses TRBV9 and TRBJ1-3, with D uncertain. Germline values: CDR1 SGDLS, CDR2 YYNGEE. Trimming took 3 bases from V and 2 from J, leaving 12 bases between them. This CDR3 spans 15 amino acids. The CDR3 DNA reads TGTGCCAGCAGCGCAGAGATGGCGGCTGGAAACACCATATATTTT. Translated, it gives CASSAEMAAGNTIYF.

This sequence joins TRBV2 and TRBJ1-5, with unresolved D. The ends were cut back, 7 bases at V and 3 bases at J, with 13 bases in the middle. The CDR3 runs 14 residues. Per germline, CDR1 SNHLY and CDR2 FYNNEI. The CDR3 protein is CASKVSGINQPQHF. The CDR3 DNA reads TGTGCCAGCAAGGTTTCAGGAATCAATCAGCCCCAGCATTTT.

V usage is TRBV3-1 (or the pseudogene TRBV3-2) and J usage is TRBJ2-7; D uncertain. The CDR3 has 15 residues. Germline CDR1 reads LGHDT; CDR2 reads YNNKEL (reference sequence). Between the trimmed V and J ends, which lost 4 bases and 2 bases, there was a span of 15 bases. CDR3 sequence (DNA): TGTGCCAGCAGCCCAGAGCCGGTCAGGACCTACGAGCAGTACTTC. It specifies CASSPEPVRTYEQYF.

V gene TRBV11-1 combines with J gene TRBJ1-6, with D hard to call. Trimming shortened V by 2 bases and J by 6 bases, and 8 bases separated the two germline ends. CDR3 size: 14 residues. In germline, CDR1 is SGHAT, CDR2 FQDESV (reference sequence). The CDR3 spells CASSLWQANSPLHF. CDR3 nucleotides: TGTGCCAGCAGCTTATGGCAGGCTAATTCACCCCTCCACTTT.

The chain combines TRBV3-1 (or the pseudogene TRBV3-2) with TRBJ1-4; TRBD1 matches at 8 bases. The ends lost 5 bases at V and 3 bases at J; junction bases unmatched: 14. There are 18 residues in the CDR3. Germline V gene data show CDR1 as LGHDT and CDR2 as YNNKEL (reference sequence). CDR3 region: CASSVRPDRGIPNEKLFF. The CDR3 coding sequence is TGTGCCAGCAGCGTTCGCCCCGACAGGGGAATTCCTAATGAAAAACTGTTTTTT.

The gene calls are TRBV19 and TRBJ1-5; 7 bases align to TRBD1. Germline trimming cut 4 bases from V and 7 bases from J; bases unmatched to any gene: 7. CDR1 and CDR2 from the germline V gene are LNHDA and SQIVND (reference sequence). The CDR3 consists of 14 residues. Here the CDR3 reads CASSSVTGAQPQHF. Written as DNA, the CDR3 is TGTGCCAGTAGTAGCGTTACAGGGGCCCAGCCCCAGCATTTT.

The chain recombines TRBV6-5 with TRBJ2-3; D is unresolved. The CDR3 is 13 amino acids. V was shortened by 6 bases and J by 6 bases, with 13 bases between the two germline ends. The germline gives CDR1 MNHEY, CDR2 SVGAGI. CDR3 DNA sequence: TGTGCCAGCAGAAGTTCAGTTGGTGATACGCAGTATTTT. This encodes CASRSSVGDTQYF.

The chain couples TRBV5-1 to TRBJ2-3; 11 bases match TRBD2. Germline loops: CDR1 SGHRS, CDR2 YFSETQ. CDR3 length equals 20 residues. The trim removed 1 base at V and 0 bases at J, leaving 13 bases unmatched. CDR3: CASSLRGGSLAGVSTDTQYF. CDR3 sequence (DNA): TGCGCCAGCAGCTTGCGCGGCGGTTCACTAGCGGGGGTGAGCACAGATACGCAGTATTTT.

The V call is TRBV5-1, the J call TRBJ2-5; TRBD1 aligns across 9 bases. J lost 4 bases, V lost 4 bases, and 5 bases had no gene match. Germline CDR1 is SGHRS and CDR2 is YFSETQ. CDR3 length equals 14 residues. The CDR3: CASSPGTGTETQYF. The CDR3, as DNA: TGCGCCAGCAGCCCCGGGACAGGGACAGAGACCCAGTACTTC.

The rearrangement uses TRBV4-3 and TRBJ1-6; D unclear. Trimming left V 1 base short and J 0 bases short, with 10 bases between. The CDR3 is 17 residues long. Germline V lookup: CDR1 LGHNA, CDR2 YSLEER. CDR3 residues: CASSQVGSGSYNSPLHF. CDR3 sequence (DNA): TGCGCCAGCAGCCAAGTGGGTTCGGGCTCCTATAATTCACCCCTCCACTTT.

The chain couples TRBV3-1 (or the pseudogene TRBV3-2) to TRBJ1-2; D not resolved. Trimming shortened V by 2 bases and J by 7 bases, and 11 bases separated the two germline ends. The CDR3 consists of 13 residues. CDR1 LGHDT and CDR2 YNNKEL come from the germline V gene (reference sequence). The CDR3 is CASSQRGIGGYTF. The CDR3 DNA sequence: TGTGCCAGCAGCCAACGAGGGATTGGTGGCTACACCTTC.

V is TRBV6-5 and J is TRBJ2-5; TRBD2 aligns across 8 bases. With 6 bases clipped from V and 2 bases from J, the junction kept 5 bases outside the gene matches. Germline V CDR1 and CDR2: MNHEY, SVGAGI. The CDR3 runs to 14 residues. CDR3 loop: CASRPGLVQETQYF. CDR3 in DNA: TGTGCCAGCAGGCCGGGACTAGTACAAGAGACCCAGTACTTC.

V gene TRBV27 combines with J gene TRBJ2-7, with TRBD2 as a possible D gene (6 bases). The CDR3 is 15 residues long. The germline V and J ends were trimmed by 4 bases and 3 bases, with 16 bases remaining between them. CDR1 and CDR2 (germline): MNHEY, SMNVEV (reference sequence). In DNA, the CDR3 is TGTGCCAGCAGTTCGCCCCTGGGGGGTATCTACGAGCAGTACTTC. It specifies CASSSPLGGIYEQYF.

This chain connects TRBV27 to TRBJ2-4; TRBD1 is a possible D gene (6 bases). This CDR3 has 12 residues. CDR1 and CDR2 from the germline V gene are MNHEY and SMNVEV (reference sequence). V was clipped by 10 bases and J by 12 bases, with 19 bases between them. The CDR3 sequence: CATQPPGAHQYF. DNA of the CDR3: TGTGCCACCCAACCACCAGGGGCCCATCAGTACTTC.